The clone carrying this T cell receptor (beta chain) was counted a few times. PCR primers comprised 60 Vbeta and 13 Jbeta primers. Only in-frame clones appear in the TCRdb table, and some are missing; sequencing was by immunoSEQ multiplex PCR. The data show some 180,000 clones, with 70% to 85% seen just once and around 1.5% held by the top ten. The source of the sample is a study of cytomegalovirus exposure and HLA in healthy donors. Trimming shortened V by 1 base and J by 10 bases, and 14 bases separated the two germline ends. This CDR3 contains 13 residues. Germline CDR1 reads SGHAT; CDR2 reads FQNNGV.

The sample comprised PBMCs. The TCR originated in a man aged 18 to 35 in good health and CMV-seronegative. The chain combines TRBV11-2 with TRBJ2-7, with D possibly TRBD1 on 6 matching bases. CDR3: CASSLGGQGLQYF. In DNA, the CDR3 is TGTGCCAGCAGCTTAGGGGGGCAGGGATTACAGTACTTC.